Listed below are T cell receptor beta chains from one sample, sequenced in a study of control samples from healthy donors and cancer patients. Sequencing was performed with immunoSEQ multiplex PCR; in TCRdb, only in-frame clones are kept and a portion is missing. This table holds some 150,000 clones, roughly 95% found once. Sequences were obtained from blood. The receptors derive from a woman in her 30s in good health. CDR3s include the opening cysteine and the closing phenylalanine or tryptophan. Fields, in order: J gene, D gene, V gene, CDR3 protein. D genes are given only for firm matches.

>TRBJ2-3|TRBD2|TRBV15
CATSSRGGGNTQYF
>TRBJ1-5|-|TRBV6-2/TRBV6-3
CASSYSYQPQHF
>TRBJ2-4|-|TRBV21-1
CASGDRGKGKNIQYF
>TRBJ1-1|-|TRBV15
CATRDRMNTEAFF
>TRBJ2-2|-|TRBV24-1
CATSGTLPNTGELFF
>TRBJ2-1|-|TRBV11-2
CASSFRFF
>TRBJ2-5|TRBD1|TRBV28
CASSSQDRVVTQYF
>TRBJ1-6|-|TRBV5-1
CASRTNNSPLHF
>TRBJ1-2|-|TRBV6-5
CASSYNRNYGYTF
>TRBJ1-2|TRBD1|TRBV7-2
CASSPGQGALGYGYTF